Below are 29 T cell receptor beta chains sequenced from a single sample in a study of blood T cell repertoires in COVID-19. Libraries were prepared by immunoSEQ multiplex PCR; TCRdb keeps only in-frame clonotypes and omits some of them. Among more than 65,000 clones listed, almost 85% were seen once. The sequenced sample consisted of peripheral blood. All receptors come from a human donor in a cohort sampled during active COVID-19.

V is TRBV5-6 and J is TRBJ2-7, with D possibly matching TRBD2 (7 bases). V lost 6 bases and J 7 bases, leaving 20 bases between the germline ends. Germline CDR1 is SGHDT and CDR2 is YYEEEE. CDR3 length: 14 residues. The CDR3 DNA reads as TGTGCCAGCACCAAGGTGGGGGGGCTAGGGGAGCAGTACTTC. This translates into CASTKVGGLGEQYF.

The chain recombines TRBV6-5 with TRBJ2-4, with a possible D match to TRBD1 (5 bases). V lost 7 bases and J 0 bases, leaving 10 bases between the germline ends. Germline CDR1 and CDR2: MNHEY and SVGAGI. There are 14 residues in the CDR3. In DNA form, the CDR3 reads TGTGCCAGCACCCAAGGGGTAGCCAAAAACATTCAGTACTTC. This codes for CASTQGVAKNIQYF.

This chain joins TRBV7-3 and TRBJ2-5; TRBD2 might be the D (7 bases). Germline CDR1 SGHTA, CDR2 FQGTGA. This CDR3 has 16 residues. V lost 1 base to trimming and J lost 5 bases, with 17 bases between them. For the CDR3, the DNA is TGTGCCAGCAGCTTAAGCCCCGAGGGGGGGCGGGAGACCCAGTACTTC. Translating it yields CASSLSPEGGRETQYF.

This sequence joins TRBV9 and TRBJ2-7, with 12 bases that match TRBD2. CDR3 length equals 14 residues. CDR1 and CDR2 from the germline V gene are SGDLS and YYNGEE. V was clipped by 4 bases and J by 7 bases; unmatched bases: 6. The CDR3 protein is CASSLRTSGVEQYF. As DNA, the CDR3 is TGTGCCAGCAGCCTCCGGACTAGCGGGGTTGAGCAGTACTTC.

The DNA for the CDR3 is TGTGCCATCAGTGGGGCGGGGGCAGGCGAGCAGTTCTTC. Amino acids: CAISGAGAGEQFF. The chain uses TRBV10-3 and TRBJ2-1; possible D gene TRBD2, 7 bases. The germline CDR1 and CDR2 sequences are ENHRY and SYGVKD. Trimming took off 4 bases at V and 10 bases at J, with 14 bases between the two ends. The CDR3 is 13 amino acids.

The CDR3 loop reads CASSPGVDYGYTF. CDR3 nucleotide sequence: TGTGCCAGCAGCCCGGGAGTGGACTATGGCTACACCTTC. The chain recombines TRBV12-3 or TRBV12-4 with TRBJ1-2; no reliable D call. V gave up 6 bases and J gave up 3 bases, with 11 bases separating them. CDR3 length equals 13 residues.

The chain joins TRBV4-1 to TRBJ1-6; 9 nucleotides align to TRBD1. The germline V gene has CDR1 MGHRA and CDR2 YSYEKL. V dropped 7 bases and J dropped 6; count of bases not matched to a gene: 10. This CDR3 is 16 amino acids long. The CDR3 loop reads CASKEQGASVNSPLHF. The CDR3 DNA is TGCGCCAGCAAAGAACAGGGGGCGTCGGTTAATTCACCCCTCCACTTT.

This clone was picked up one time. The genes are TRBV25-1 and TRBJ1-6, with 10 bases matching TRBD1. This CDR3 spans 16 amino acids. V lost 6 bases, J lost 7 bases, and 9 bases stayed unmatched. CDR1 and CDR2 from the germline V gene are MGHDK and SYGVNS. This chain's CDR3 is CASSGDRGIVNSPLHF. The DNA of the CDR3 is TGTGCCAGCAGCGGGGACAGGGGAATTGTCAATTCACCCCTCCACTTT.

The chain combines TRBV6-5 with TRBJ2-7, with 9 bases identical to TRBD2. The V gene's germline CDR1 is MNHEY and CDR2 SVGAGI. Trimming cost V 6 bases and J 4 bases; bases outside gene matches: 4. This CDR3 has 13 residues. The CDR3: CASRDSGGYEQYF. CDR3 DNA: TGTGCCAGCAGAGATAGCGGGGGTTACGAGCAGTACTTC.

This clone appeared once. The gene calls are TRBV6-2 or TRBV6-3 and TRBJ2-1; TRBD2 agrees at 10 bases. With V trimmed by 3 bases and J by 10 bases, 12 bases remained unmatched. The CDR3 length is 16 residues. The germline V gene has CDR1 MNHEY and CDR2 SVGEGT. The CDR3 here is CASSYLRQRGGGEQFF. Written as DNA, the CDR3 is TGTGCCAGCAGTTATCTCCGCCAGCGGGGGGGCGGCGAGCAGTTCTTC.

The gene calls are TRBV30 and TRBJ2-6; D possibly corresponds to TRBD1 (5 bases). Trimming stripped 1 base from V and 4 bases from J, with 11 bases between. The germline V gene has CDR1 GTSNPN and CDR2 SVGIG (reference sequence). The length of the CDR3 is 15 residues. The CDR3 region is CAWSDQGFGANVLTF. The DNA for the CDR3 is TGTGCCTGGAGTGACCAGGGTTTCGGGGCCAACGTCCTGACTTTC.

The chain links TRBV3-1 (or the pseudogene TRBV3-2) to TRBJ2-7; 8 nucleotides agree with TRBD2. This CDR3 comprises 16 residues. The junction had 6 bases not matched to a gene; V was cut back by 0 bases and J by 2 bases. CDR1 and CDR2 from the germline V gene are LGHDT and YNNKEL (reference sequence). CDR3 amino acids: CASSQDWGTSAYEQYF. The DNA for the CDR3 is TGTGCCAGCAGCCAAGATTGGGGGACTAGTGCCTACGAGCAGTACTTC.

The chain is built from TRBV7-2 and TRBJ1-2; the match to TRBD1 covers 9 bases. After removal of 2 bases from V and 3 bases from J, the junction contained 7 bases not matched to a gene. Germline V gene sequence: CDR1 SGHTA, CDR2 FQGNSA. The CDR3 has 16 amino acids. The chain's CDR3 is CASSLWGQGRDYGYTF. In DNA, the CDR3 is TGTGCCAGCAGCTTATGGGGACAGGGACGGGACTATGGCTACACCTTC.

This chain joins TRBV9 and TRBJ1-1; TRBD1 agrees at 9 bases. Germline CDR1 SGDLS, CDR2 YYNGEE. The CDR3 loop spans 15 amino acids. The J segment lost 3 bases and the V segment lost 5 bases, leaving 8 bases of the junction unmatched. The DNA of the CDR3 is TGTGCCAGCAGTGCAACAGGGGGCGGGTACACTGAAGCTTTCTTT. This translates into CASSATGGGYTEAFF. The full variable domain, completed using reference TRBV9 and TRBJ1-1, is DSGVTQTPKHLITATGQRVTLRCSPRSGDLSVYWYQQSLDQGLQFLIQYYNGEERAKGNILERFSAQQFPDLHSELNLSSLELGDSALYFCASSATGGGYTEAFFGQGTRLTVV.

The chain recombines TRBV5-4 with TRBJ2-5, with TRBD2 matching over 9 bases. Germline V CDR1 and CDR2: SGHNT, YYREEE (reference sequence). This CDR3 spans 15 amino acids. Trimming took 5 bases from V and 5 from J; bases not matched to a gene: 10. The CDR3 is CASSSEAGGGETQYF. The CDR3 DNA sequence: TGTGCCAGCAGTAGCGAAGCGGGGGGAGGTGAGACCCAGTACTTC.

The rearrangement links TRBV4-1 to TRBJ2-1, with 8 bases that match TRBD2. V dropped 1 base and J dropped 8; count of bases not matched to a gene: 7. This CDR3 region has 15 residues. In germline, CDR1 is MGHRA, CDR2 YSYEKL. CDR3 protein: CASSQGLLAADEQFF. The CDR3 bases are TGCGCCAGCAGCCAAGGCCTACTAGCGGCGGATGAGCAGTTCTTC.

The chain couples TRBV7-8 to TRBJ2-7, with 9 positions matching TRBD2. The germline gives CDR1 SGHVS, CDR2 FQNEAQ. V lost 6 bases and J lost 4; bases outside the gene matches: 7. The CDR3 totals 14 residues. The CDR3 DNA reads TGTGCCAGCAGTCGCTCGCGGGGGGGATACGAGCAGTACTTC. Translation: CASSRSRGGYEQYF. Full variable domain (outside the CDR3, taken from reference TRBV7-8 and TRBJ2-7): GAGVSQSPRYKVAKRGQDVALRCDPISGHVSLFWYQQALGQGPEFLTYFQNEAQLDKSGLPSDRFFAERPEGSVSTLKIQRTQQEDSAVYLCASSRSRGGYEQYFGPGTRLTVT.

In this sample, this clone turned up once. Other DNA variants within this sample encode the same CDR3. The chain joins TRBV5-1 to TRBJ2-2; D unclear. The germline gives CDR1 SGHRS, CDR2 YFSETQ. This CDR3 has 15 amino acids. V dropped 0 bases and J dropped 0 bases, with 6 bases sitting between them. CDR3 nucleotide sequence: TGCGCCAGCAGCTTGGATAGATCGAACACCGGGGAGCTGTTTTTT. The encoded protein is CASSLDRSNTGELFF.

For this clone: The junction and the germline gene differ at one end; a read error may be behind it. This rearrangement joins TRBV6-6 to TRBJ2-7, with TRBD2 matching over 8 bases. CDR1 and CDR2 (germline): MNHNY, SVGAGI (reference sequence). The CDR3 extends over 15 amino acids. CDR3 sequence (DNA): TGTGCCAGCAGCTACTCCGGGGGGGGGTCCTACGAGCAGTACTTC. Amino acid sequence: CASSYSGGGSYEQYF.

J is TRBJ2-1 and V is TRBV6-4; 12 bases match TRBD2. V lost 3 bases to trimming and J lost 4 bases; unmatched junction nucleotides: 1. The germline V gene encodes CDR1 MRHNA and CDR2 SNTAGT. The CDR3 extends over 15 amino acids. DNA for the CDR3: TGTGCCAGCAGTGAGGGACTAGCGGGTTACAATGAGCAGTTCTTC. Residues: CASSEGLAGYNEQFF.

J is TRBJ1-1 and V is TRBV11-3; possible D gene TRBD1, 6 bases. Looked up from germline, CDR1 is SGHNT and CDR2 is YENEEA. CDR3 length: 16 residues. The V gene lost 2 bases and the J gene lost 0 bases, with 13 bases spanning the gap. CDR3 DNA: TGTGCCAGCAGCTTACGAACAGGGTCGATGAACACTGAAGCTTTCTTT. This translates into CASSLRTGSMNTEAFF.

The chain recombines TRBV4-3 with TRBJ2-1; 10 bases fit TRBD2. The germline CDR1 and CDR2 sequences are LGHNA and YSLEER. The CDR3 has 16 amino acids. Trimming at V came to 3 bases and at J to 7 bases, leaving 9 bases not matched to a gene. CDR3 protein: CASSQKAGGNVNEQFF. The CDR3 DNA sequence: TGCGCCAGCAGCCAGAAAGCGGGGGGGAACGTGAATGAGCAGTTCTTC.

This rearrangement joins TRBV5-1 to TRBJ1-3; D unclear. Germline V lookup: CDR1 SGHRS, CDR2 YFSETQ. V dropped 4 bases and J dropped 0 bases, with 11 bases sitting between them. CDR3 length equals 15 residues. CDR3 DNA sequence: TGCGCCAGCAGCCTGGGTCCAAACTCTGGAAACACCATATATTTT. It encodes CASSLGPNSGNTIYF.

The V gene is TRBV6-5, the J gene TRBJ1-3; 9 nucleotides align to TRBD1. The J segment lost 4 bases and the V segment lost 2 bases, leaving 6 bases of the junction unmatched. The CDR3 runs 16 residues. Germline V CDR1 and CDR2: MNHEY, SVGAGI. CDR3 loop: CASSYGQGTGGNTIYF. The CDR3 DNA follows: TGTGCCAGCAGTTACGGACAGGGGACGGGAGGAAACACCATATATTTT.

CDR3 sequence: CASSLSTGSNQPQHF. The CDR3 DNA reads TGTGCCAGCAGTTTATCGACAGGGAGCAATCAGCCCCAGCATTTT. This chain links TRBV27 with TRBJ1-5, with TRBD1 identical over 7 bases. Germline V lookup: CDR1 MNHEY, CDR2 SMNVEV (reference sequence). CDR3 length equals 15 residues. The trim removed 0 bases at V and 1 base at J, leaving 0 bases unmatched.

V and J are TRBV7-9 and TRBJ2-5; D is unclear. Trimming cost V 5 bases and J 1 base, with 14 bases left between them. Germline CDR1 SEHNR, CDR2 FQNEAQ (reference sequence). CDR3 size: 15 residues. The CDR3 sequence: CASSQQIPLQETQYF. The CDR3 region has the DNA TGTGCCAGCAGCCAACAGATACCTCTCCAAGAGACCCAGTACTTC.

V is TRBV3-1 (or the pseudogene TRBV3-2) and J is TRBJ2-7; 7 bases line up with TRBD1. Trimming removed 2 bases from V and 4 bases from J; junction bases left unmatched: 5. CDR1 is LGHDT, CDR2 YNNKEL, per germline (reference sequence). The CDR3 runs to 14 residues. CDR3 nucleotides: TGTGCCAGCAGCCAACCCGGACAGGTTTACGAGCAGTACTTC. Protein product: CASSQPGQVYEQYF.

CDR3 in amino acids: CASATSGVARPGANVLTF. Here the CDR3 DNA reads TGTGCCAGTGCAACCTCCGGGGTCGCTAGACCAGGGGCCAACGTCCTGACTTTC. The chain recombines TRBV19 with TRBJ2-6; D is possibly TRBD2 (5 bases). The germline gives CDR1 LNHDA, CDR2 SQIVND (reference sequence). The ends were cut back, 8 bases at V and 4 bases at J, with 24 bases in the middle. The CDR3 runs to 18 residues. Looking up the rest from reference TRBV19 and TRBJ2-6 gives the full variable domain: DGGITQSPKYLFRKEGQNVTLSCEQNLNHDAMYWYRQDPGQGLRLIYYSQIVNDFQKGDIAEGYSVSREKKESFPLTVTSAQKNPTAFYLCASATSGVARPGANVLTFGAGSRLTVL.

The rearrangement joins TRBV5-6 to TRBJ1-2; D is possibly TRBD1 (6 bases). V gave up 2 bases and J gave up 4 bases, with 12 bases separating them. From germline, CDR1 is SGHDT and CDR2 YYEEEE. The CDR3 length is 14 residues. CDR3 DNA: TGTGCCAGCAGCTTCCAAACAGGGACCTATGGCTACACCTTC. Protein sequence: CASSFQTGTYGYTF.